Below, one T cell receptor beta chain is given with its context. The data belong to a study of blood T cell repertoires in COVID-19. The CDR3 is 15 residues long. Trimming at V came to 5 bases and at J to 3 bases, leaving 8 bases not matched to a gene. Germline V gives CDR1 SGHNT, CDR2 YENEEA. Participants were aged about 18 to 90 years, lived in under 30 US areas, and enrolled virtually. Assay: immunoSEQ multiplex PCR; the TCRdb copy retains only in-frame clones and omits some. The sample carries approximately 320,000 clones, under 95% recorded once. The specimen sequenced was PBMCs or T cells enriched from blood (not recorded which). V gene TRBV11-3 combines with J gene TRBJ2-5, with 8 bases that match TRBD1. The receptor's source is a man in his 60s who had recovered from COVID-19. The DNA for the CDR3 is TGTGCCAGCAGCCCTTACGACAGGGGAGAAGAGACCCAGTACTTC. Its protein is CASSPYDRGEETQYF. The entire variable domain, with the rest obtained from reference TRBV11-3 and TRBJ2-5, is as follows: EAGVVQSPRYKIIEKKQPVAFWCNPISGHNTLYWYLQNLGQGPELLIRYENEEAVDDSQLPKDRFSAERLKGVDSTLKIQPAELGDSAVYLCASSPYDRGEETQYFGPGTRLLVL.